This T cell receptor beta chain is drawn from a study of shared clonotypes between healthy human individuals. This CDR3 comprises 14 residues. V lost 2 bases, J lost 1 base, and 1 base stayed unmatched. The germline V gene has CDR1 SGHRS and CDR2 YFSETQ. Only in-frame clones appear in the TCRdb table, and some are missing; sequencing was by immunoSEQ multiplex PCR. The data show fewer than 1.6 million clones, just under 99% seen once. Study outcomes and limitations: Enrolling few donors narrowed the genetic and exposure-history diversity that was represented. In general, naive subsets displayed greater estimated richness than memory subsets did.

Recent acute infections and vaccinations were absent in the healthy HIV-negative adult donors. In the case of this clone: What it recognizes is unknown. Other DNA sequences in the sample encode the same CDR3.

The rearrangement joins TRBV5-1 to TRBJ2-3, with 7 bases matching TRBD2. The receptor was derived from a man aged 25-45 years in good health. Sequenced material: naive CD4+ T cells sorted from blood. Subset: CD45RA+ positively selected. This CDR3 reads CASSFLAGTDTQYF. CDR3 bases: TGCGCCAGCAGCTTTCTAGCGGGCACAGATACGCAGTATTTT. Looking up the rest from reference TRBV5-1 and TRBJ2-3 gives the full variable domain: KAGVTQTPRYLIKTRGQQVTLSCSPISGHRSVSWYQQTPGQGLQFLFEYFSETQRNKGNFPGRFSGRQFSNSRSEMNVSTLELGDSALYLCASSFLAGTDTQYFGPGTRLTVL.